Listed below are T cell receptor beta chains from one sample, sequenced in a study of breast tumors, draining lymph nodes, adjacent tissues. TCRdb redid the calling of the multiplex PCR reads with MiXCR, one entry per CDR3 protein. Counted here are approximately 230,000 distinct CDR3 sequences, around 35% occurring once; the ten biggest clones make up roughly 3.5%. The source material was axillary lymph node tissue. The receptors shown here come from a female donor with breast cancer. Some clones in this sample may be carry-over from other donors' samples. CDR3s include the opening cysteine and the closing phenylalanine or tryptophan. The D gene is left open where the match is weak. Some rows have no size entry. The others give once, few or many, or a class for an expanded clone.

d_gene	abundance	v_gene	j_gene	CDR3nt	CDR3aa
TRBD2	-	TRBV9	TRBJ2-3	TGTGCCAGCAGCGGCCTAGCGGGAGGCCCTAGCACAGATACGCAGTATTTT	CASSGLAGGPSTDTQYF
-	many	TRBV29-1	TRBJ1-5	TGCAGCGTCCAGGGTCCCAATCAGCCCCAGCATTTT	CSVQGPNQPQHF
TRBD2	many	TRBV24-1	TRBJ2-3	TGTGCCACCAGTGCTAGCGGGAGCACAGATACGCAGTATTTT	CATSASGSTDTQYF
-	many	TRBV2	TRBJ2-3	TGTGCCAGCACCGTCGACAGGAACCCCACAGATACGCAGTATTTT	CASTVDRNPTDTQYF
TRBD2	few	TRBV3-1	TRBJ2-5	TGTGCCAGCAGCCGACCGGGACTACTCTCAGAGACCCAGTACTTC	CASSRPGLLSETQYF
-	many	TRBV7-7	TRBJ1-2	TGTGCTAGCAGCGTTAAGGTCAGCGCCGATCGCTACACCTTC	CASSVKVSADRYTF
TRBD2	many	TRBV6-6	TRBJ2-2	TGTGCCAGCAGTTACACCGCCGGAAGCGGGGGGGCCGGGGAGCTGTTTTTT	CASSYTAGSGGAGELFF
TRBD1	many	TRBV5-1	TRBJ2-3	TGCGCCAGCAGCCCTGGGACAGGGATCACAGATACGCAGTATTTT	CASSPGTGITDTQYF
-	-	TRBV11-2	TRBJ2-5	TGTGCCAGCAGCCTCAGGGAGGGGGGGCAAGAGACCCAGTACTTC	CASSLREGGQETQYF
-	-	TRBV6-6	TRBJ2-7	TGTGCCAGCAGTTACCTAAAGGGAACTATCTACGAGCAGTACTTC	CASSYLKGTIYEQYF
TRBD2	many	TRBV7-9	TRBJ2-1	TGTGCCAGCAGCTTAGTAGTAGGACTAGCGGGATACAATGAGCAGTTCTTC	CASSLVVGLAGYNEQFF
-	-	TRBV6-1	TRBJ2-5	TGTGCCAGCAGTCCGGGTACCCACCAAGAGACCCAGTACTTC	CASSPGTHQETQYF
-	many	TRBV6-5	TRBJ1-5	TGTGCCAGCAGCCCCCTAGGCCAGCCCCAGCATTTT	CASSPLGQPQHF
-	many	TRBV7-2	TRBJ2-3	TGTGCCAGCAGCTTCGGAGATACGCAGTATTTT	CASSFGDTQYF
-	many	TRBV25-1	TRBJ2-6	TGTGCCAGCAGTAATCAGGGGACTGGGGCCAACGTCCTGACTTTC	CASSNQGTGANVLTF
-	few	TRBV6-5	TRBJ1-5	TGTGCCAGCAGCCCCCTCGGCAATCAGCCCCAGCATTTT	CASSPLGNQPQHF
TRBD2	many	TRBV20-1	TRBJ2-5	TGCAGTGCTAGACCACTAGCGGGGGGGAGGGTTAGAGAGACCCAGTACTTC	CSARPLAGGRVRETQYF
-	-	TRBV2	TRBJ1-1	TGTGCCAGCAGTGACGGGGGAGCTTTCTTT	CASSDGGAFF
TRBD2	few	TRBV28	TRBJ2-7	TGTGCCAGCATCTTCTCGGCGGGAGGGCCGGCCAACGAGCAGTACTTC	CASIFSAGGPANEQYF
-	-	TRBV20-1	TRBJ1-1	TGCAGTGCACGGGGCCAAGGTGGGCGGACTGAAGCTTTCTTT	CSARGQGGRTEAFF
TRBD1	-	TRBV24-1	TRBJ2-1	TGTGCCAGTGCGGGACAGGGGGCATTCGAGCAGTTCTTC	CASAGQGAFEQFF
-	many	TRBV7-8	TRBJ2-7	TGTGCCAGCAGCTTAGCGTCGGGTTCGGGCTACGAGCAGTACTTC	CASSLASGSGYEQYF
-	many	TRBV7-9	TRBJ2-5	TGTGCCAGCAGCCCAGGTCCAGAGACCCAGTACTTC	CASSPGPETQYF
-	many	TRBV6-6	TRBJ2-7	TGTGCCAGCAGTCACAGGGGCGGGGACGAGCAGTACTTC	CASSHRGGDEQYF
-	many	TRBV2	TRBJ1-6	TGTGCCAGCAGTGAGGCAGTTTTTTCACCCCTCCACTTT	CASSEAVFSPLHF
TRBD1	many	TRBV19	TRBJ1-6	TGTGCCAGTAGTATAGGCGGGACAGGGACCATTGGGCCCCTCCACTTT	CASSIGGTGTIGPLHF
-	many	TRBV6-5	TRBJ1-5	TGTGCCAGCACCCCGGCAGGGGCGAATCAGCCCCAGCATTTT	CASTPAGANQPQHF
-	few	TRBV18	TRBJ1-2	TGTGCCAGCTCACAAACAGGGACTAACTATGGCTACACCTTC	CASSQTGTNYGYTF
-	many	TRBV5-1	TRBJ2-5	TGCGCCAGCAGAAAAGAACACGCTATGGAGACCCAGTACTTC	CASRKEHAMETQYF
-	few	TRBV6-1	TRBJ2-4	TGTGCCAGCAGTGAAAACAGGGCAGGGAAAAACATTCAGTACTTC	CASSENRAGKNIQYF